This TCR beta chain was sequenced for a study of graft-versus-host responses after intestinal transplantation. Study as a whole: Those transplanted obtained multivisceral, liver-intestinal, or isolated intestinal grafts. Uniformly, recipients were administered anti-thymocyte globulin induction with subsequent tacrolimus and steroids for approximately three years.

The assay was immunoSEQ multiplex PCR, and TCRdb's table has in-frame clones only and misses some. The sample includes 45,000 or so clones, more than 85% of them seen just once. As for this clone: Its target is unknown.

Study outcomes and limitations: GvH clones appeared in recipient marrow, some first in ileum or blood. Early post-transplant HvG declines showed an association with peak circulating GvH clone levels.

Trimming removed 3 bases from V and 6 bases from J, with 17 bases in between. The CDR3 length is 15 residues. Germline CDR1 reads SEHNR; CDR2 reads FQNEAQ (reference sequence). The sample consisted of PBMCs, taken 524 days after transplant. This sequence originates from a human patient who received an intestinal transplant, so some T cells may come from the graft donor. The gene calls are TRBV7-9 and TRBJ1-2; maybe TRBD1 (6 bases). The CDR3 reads CASSFWERGSDGYTF. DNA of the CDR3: TGTGCCAGCAGCTTCTGGGAGAGGGGGTCGGATGGCTACACCTTC.